This T cell receptor (beta chain) derives from a study of T cells after posttransplantation cyclophosphamide. This CDR3 has 13 amino acids. Germline CDR1 is WSHSY and CDR2 is SAAADI. Trimming took 7 bases from V and 0 from J, leaving 4 bases between them. In this sample, this clone turned up once. Methotrexate plus calcineurin inhibitor accompanied controls' myeloablative marrow transplants; sampling was 1 year later. Generated by immunoSEQ multiplex PCR, the TCRdb table keeps only in-frame clones and is missing some. The table lists 15,000 to 20,000 clones, 85% of them singletons. V and J are TRBV10-2 and TRBJ2-6; no clear D gene. This material consisted of PBMCs, taken after allogeneic stem cell transplant with calcineurin inhibitor and methotrexate. The receptor was derived from a female patient aged 18 to 29 who received an allogeneic stem cell transplant from an unrelated donor, was CMV-positive, and had acute and chronic GVHD. Some T cells here may be from the graft donor. The CDR3 reads CASTSSGANVLTF. CDR3 nucleotides: TGCGCCAGCACCAGCTCTGGGGCCAACGTCCTGACTTTC.